This TCR beta chain was retrieved from a study of blood T cell repertoires in COVID-19. This clone was seen a few times. As originally analysed: Researchers report that nucleated cell counts were estimated from reference gene primer amplification. Clones were read by immunoSEQ multiplex PCR, and TCRdb kept only the in-frame ones, dropping some. That table gives V, J and clone size, and the DNA gave D and trimming. This table has about 200,000 clones, around 80% appearing once. The junction had 4 bases not matched to a gene; V was cut back by 7 bases and J by 5 bases. The CDR3 sequence is 13 residues long. CDR1 SGHDT and CDR2 YYEEEE come from the germline V gene.

The chain is built from TRBV5-6 and TRBJ1-4; 8 bases are a match to TRBD1. The sequence derives from a woman at least 80 years old with active or convalescent COVID-19. Source material: peripheral blood. The DNA of the CDR3 is TGTGCCAGCCGGGGACAGGAAAATGAAAAACTGTTTTTT. Amino acids: CASRGQENEKLFF.